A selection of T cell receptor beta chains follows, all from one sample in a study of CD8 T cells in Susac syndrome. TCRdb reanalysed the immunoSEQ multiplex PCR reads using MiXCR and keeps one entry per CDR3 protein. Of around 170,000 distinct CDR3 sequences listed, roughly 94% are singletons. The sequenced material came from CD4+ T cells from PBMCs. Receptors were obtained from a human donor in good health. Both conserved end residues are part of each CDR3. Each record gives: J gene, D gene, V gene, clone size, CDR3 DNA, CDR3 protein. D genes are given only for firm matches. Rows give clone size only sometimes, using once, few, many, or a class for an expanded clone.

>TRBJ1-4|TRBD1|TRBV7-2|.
TGTGCCAGCAGCTCCCTTGGGACAGGTGCAAAACTGCTTTTT
CASSSLGTGAKLLF
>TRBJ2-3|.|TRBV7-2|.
TGTGCCAGCAGCTTAGCCTACGTTGCTAGCGCTAGCACAGATACGCAGTATTTT
CASSLAYVASASTDTQYF
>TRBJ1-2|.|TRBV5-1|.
TGCGCCAGCAGCTTGGACGCTAACTATGGCTACACCTTC
CASSLDANYGYTF
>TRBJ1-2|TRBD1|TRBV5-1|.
TGCGCCAGCAGCGGCCGGGACAGGGGATACGGCTACACCTTC
CASSGRDRGYGYTF
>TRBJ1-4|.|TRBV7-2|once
TGTGCCAGCAGCTTCCGCCAGGGGACTGAAAAACTGTTTTTT
CASSFRQGTEKLFF
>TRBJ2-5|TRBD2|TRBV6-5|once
TGTGCCAGCAGTTACTCAGGACTAGCGGTTCAAGAGACCCAGTACTTC
CASSYSGLAVQETQYF
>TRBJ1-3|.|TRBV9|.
TGTGCCAGCAGCGTACTTCCCCTGGACTCTGGAAACACCATATATTTT
CASSVLPLDSGNTIYF
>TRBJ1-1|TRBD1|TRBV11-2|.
TGTGCCAGCAGCTTGGGGACAGGCACTGAAGCTTTCTTT
CASSLGTGTEAFF
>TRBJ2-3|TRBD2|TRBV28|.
TGTGCCAGCAGTTATGCCATAGCGGGAGGGAGCACAGATACGCAGTATTTT
CASSYAIAGGSTDTQYF
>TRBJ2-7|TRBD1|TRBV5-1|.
TGCGCCAGCAGCCAGACAGGGTGGGACGAGCAGTACTTC
CASSQTGWDEQYF
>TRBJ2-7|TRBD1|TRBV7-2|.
TGTGCCAGCAGCTGGTCGACGGGACAGGGCTACGAGCAGTACTTC
CASSWSTGQGYEQYF
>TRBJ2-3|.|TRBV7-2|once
TGTGCCAGCAGCTCCTCAGGGAGCACAGATACGCAGTATTTT
CASSSSGSTDTQYF
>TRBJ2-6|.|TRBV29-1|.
TGCAGCGTCCAATCTGGGGCCAACGTCCTGACTTTC
CSVQSGANVLTF
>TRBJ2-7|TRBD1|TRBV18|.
TGTGCCAGCTCACCAAGCCTCCAGGGGGCTAAGGACGAGCAGTACTTC
CASSPSLQGAKDEQYF
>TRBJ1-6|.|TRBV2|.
TGTGCCAGCATCCTGGGACTGAATTCACCCCTCCACTTT
CASILGLNSPLHF
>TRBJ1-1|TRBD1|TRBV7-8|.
TGTGCCAGCAGCTCGAGGACAGGGGCCGGATCTGAAGCTTTCTTT
CASSSRTGAGSEAFF
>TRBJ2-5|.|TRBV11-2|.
TGTGCCAGCAGCTTGGGGACGACGTTGCCAGAGACCCAGTACTTC
CASSLGTTLPETQYF
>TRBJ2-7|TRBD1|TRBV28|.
TGTGCCAGCAGTGTCTTGACAGGGTATTACGAGCAGTACTTC
CASSVLTGYYEQYF
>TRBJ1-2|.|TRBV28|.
TGTGCCAGCAGTTTAAATCAGCACGGAGTCGGGGGGGGCTACACCTTC
CASSLNQHGVGGGYTF
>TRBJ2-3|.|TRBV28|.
TGTGCCAGCAGCGGGCAGCTCCCAGATACGCAGTATTTT
CASSGQLPDTQYF
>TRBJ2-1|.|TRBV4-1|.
TGCGCCAGCAGCCAAGCCCGTAAAGGTGGTGAGCAGTTCTTC
CASSQARKGGEQFF
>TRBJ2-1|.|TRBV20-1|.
TGCAGTGCTAGTGCCCGTCCGATAACCTACAATGAGCAGTTCTTC
CSASARPITYNEQFF
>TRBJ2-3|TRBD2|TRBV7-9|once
TGTGCCAGCAGCCGCGGACTAGCGGGAGGGGTCGCAGATACGCAGTATTTT
CASSRGLAGGVADTQYF
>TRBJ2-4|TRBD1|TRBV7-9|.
TGTGCCAGCAGCCCTTGGACAGGTTTGGGGGACATTCAGTACTTC
CASSPWTGLGDIQYF
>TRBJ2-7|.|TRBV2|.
TGTGCCAGCAGGCAGTCCTACGAGCAGTACTTC
CASRQSYEQYF